A selection of T cell receptor beta chains follows, all from one sample in a study of blood T cell repertoires in COVID-19. TCRdb's copy holds only in-frame clones and misses some; the assay was immunoSEQ multiplex PCR. The sample yields some 57,000 clones, about 82% seen once. Sequencing was performed on peripheral blood. The receptors shown here come from a woman older than 75 with acute or convalescent COVID-19. The CDR3 runs from the conserved cysteine through the conserved F or W. Fields, in order: CDR3 length, clone size, D gene, V gene, J gene, CDR3 protein, CDR3 DNA. The D gene is left open where the match is weak. Some rows have no size entry. The others give once, few or many, or a class for an expanded clone.

>17|-|TRBD2|TRBV28|TRBJ2-3
CASSPAGLAGGPDTQYF
TGTGCCAGCAGCCCCGCAGGGCTAGCGGGGGGGCCAGATACGCAGTATTTT
>11|-|-|TRBV6-6|TRBJ1-1
CASTGGTEAFF
TGTGCCAGCACTGGGGGGACTGAAGCTTTCTTT
>14|-|-|TRBV19|TRBJ1-1
CASTHTRGNTEAFF
TGTGCCAGTACCCACACCCGAGGGAACACTGAAGCTTTCTTT
>15|-|TRBD1|TRBV18|TRBJ1-2
CASSQGTGGNYGYTF
TGTGCCAGCTCTCAAGGGACAGGGGGCAACTATGGCTACACCTTC
>16|-|TRBD2|TRBV7-8|TRBJ2-5
CASSQTGTSGRETQYF
TGTGCCAGCAGCCAAACCGGGACTAGCGGGAGAGAGACCCAGTACTTC
>15|-|TRBD2|TRBV10-3|TRBJ2-7
CAISEGLAGLYEQYF
TGTGCCATCAGTGAAGGACTAGCGGGGCTCTACGAGCAGTACTTC
>13|-|-|TRBV30|TRBJ1-2
CAWSVGDRYGYTF
TGTGCCTGGAGTGTTGGAGATAGATATGGCTACACCTTC
>15|-|TRBD1|TRBV5-4|TRBJ2-3
CASSLVGTGTDTQYF
TGTGCCAGCAGCTTGGTTGGGACAGGGACAGATACGCAGTATTTT
>12|few|TRBD1|TRBV18|TRBJ2-7
CASSGTGYEQYF
TGTGCCAGCTCCGGGACAGGTTACGAGCAGTACTTC
>15|-|TRBD1|TRBV19|TRBJ2-1
CASSLGTAAYNEQFF
TGTGCCAGTAGTTTAGGGACAGCGGCTTACAATGAGCAGTTCTTC
>13|-|TRBD1|TRBV5-1|TRBJ2-1
CASSSGTGNEQFF
TGCGCCAGCAGCTCTGGGACAGGTAATGAGCAGTTCTTC
>13|once|-|TRBV9|TRBJ1-2
CASSVDAGYGYTF
TGTGCCAGCAGCGTAGATGCGGGGTATGGCTACACCTTC
>15|-|-|TRBV4-2|TRBJ1-1
CASTPGVISDTEAFF
TGTGCCAGCACCCCGGGGGTAATCTCGGACACTGAAGCTTTCTTT
>15|-|TRBD2|TRBV5-1|TRBJ2-3
CASRPGTSGTDTQYF
TGCGCCAGCCGACCCGGGACTAGCGGGACAGATACGCAGTATTTT
>12|-|-|TRBV2|TRBJ1-2
CANAEDYYGYTF
TGTGCCAACGCGGAAGACTACTATGGCTACACCTTC
>13|-|TRBD1|TRBV11-2|TRBJ1-2
CASAGTGPYGYTF
TGTGCCAGCGCCGGGACAGGACCATATGGCTACACCTTC
>12|-|TRBD1|TRBV28|TRBJ1-1
CASSRNRGVAFF
TGTGCCAGCAGCCGGAACAGGGGGGTAGCTTTCTTT
>14|-|-|TRBV2|TRBJ1-6
CASSAGQRNSPLHF
TGTGCCAGCAGTGCAGGACAGAGAAATTCACCCCTCCACTTT
>13|-|TRBD1|TRBV10-3|TRBJ1-5
CAISQGANQPQHF
TGTGCCATCTCACAGGGGGCGAATCAGCCCCAGCATTTT
>18|once|TRBD1|TRBV7-9|TRBJ2-2
CASSLVTGRLRDTGELFF
TGTGCCAGCAGCTTAGTGACAGGGCGGCTTCGAGACACCGGGGAGCTGTTTTTT
>13|-|-|TRBV5-1|TRBJ2-7
CASSLSNDYEQYF
TGCGCCAGCAGCTTGTCTAACGACTACGAGCAGTACTTC
>14|-|-|TRBV2|TRBJ1-5
CASHHDSKNQPQHF
TGTGCCAGCCATCATGACAGCAAAAATCAGCCCCAGCATTTT
>16|-|TRBD1|TRBV19|TRBJ1-6
CASSIVFRDRDSPLHF
TGTGCCAGTAGTATAGTCTTCCGGGACAGGGATTCACCCCTCCACTTT
>15|-|-|TRBV29-1|TRBJ2-2
CSAAIGTQNTGELFF
TGCAGCGCCGCGATAGGGACACAGAACACCGGGGAGCTGTTTTTT
>15|-|TRBD1|TRBV2|TRBJ2-1
CASSLDRGSYNEQFF
TGTGCCAGCAGTCTAGACAGGGGATCCTACAATGAGCAGTTCTTC
>13|-|-|TRBV30|TRBJ2-4
CASTTVAKNIQYF
TGTGCCTCCACCACAGTAGCCAAAAACATTCAGTACTTC
>16|-|TRBD1|TRBV18|TRBJ1-3
CASSPNAGTGQNTIYF
TGTGCCAGCTCACCAAACGCCGGGACAGGACAAAACACCATATATTTT
>16|-|TRBD2|TRBV4-2|TRBJ2-1
CASSPRTSGIVNEQFF
TGTGCCAGCAGCCCTAGGACTAGCGGGATAGTCAATGAGCAGTTCTTC
>13|-|-|TRBV7-3|TRBJ2-1
CASSLGTTNEQFF
TGTGCCAGCAGCTTAGGGACAACTAATGAGCAGTTCTTC